This T cell receptor beta chain was recorded in a study of technical replicates of blood from several donors. This CDR3 has 14 amino acids. In germline, CDR1 is SGHRS, CDR2 YFSETQ. Trimming pared 3 bases from V and 0 bases from J, leaving 8 bases between. This table comes from immunoSEQ multiplex PCR, and its TCRdb copy is limited to in-frame clones, with some not included. Here the sample spans tens of thousands of clones, 94% being singletons. The clonotype comes from a human donor in good health. Sequencing was done on a sample of T cells isolated from PBMCs. The genes are TRBV5-1 and TRBJ2-3, with D uncertain. CDR3 bases: TGCGCCAGCAGCTCTCCAGAAAGCACAGATACGCAGTATTTT. Protein sequence: CASSSPESTDTQYF.